The rows below give T cell receptor beta chains drawn from one sample of a study of shared clonotypes between healthy human individuals. Libraries were prepared by immunoSEQ multiplex PCR; TCRdb keeps only in-frame clonotypes and omits some of them. This sample has a few million clones, with approximately 94% found just once. The specimen sequenced was naive CD4+ T cells sorted from blood. The source is a man aged 18 to 29 in good health. CDR3s include the opening cysteine and the closing phenylalanine or tryptophan. A D gene is named only where the DNA matches it firmly. Clone size is not always given. Where it is, it says once, few, many or a class for expanded clones.

j_call d_call clone_size v_call cdr3_nt cdr3_aa
TRBJ2-7 TRBD2 - TRBV6-5 TGTGCCAGCAGTTACCCAAGGACTAGCGGGACTTACGAGCAGTACTTC CASSYPRTSGTYEQYF
TRBJ1-2 - - TRBV20-1 TGCAGTGCTAGGGCGGACTATGGCTACACCTTC CSARADYGYTF
TRBJ1-5 TRBD1 few TRBV6-1 TGTGCCAGCCAAGGACAGGCAAGCAATCAGCCCCAGCATTTT CASQGQASNQPQHF
TRBJ1-6 - - TRBV5-1 TGCGCCAGCAGCTTGTCGCTGCAACAGGGTAATTCACCCCTCCACTTT CASSLSLQQGNSPLHF
TRBJ1-6 - - TRBV5-1 TGCGCCAGCAGCTCGGATGTCGGGAATAATTCACCCCTCCACTTT CASSSDVGNNSPLHF
TRBJ1-2 - - TRBV14 TGTGCCAGCAGCCCCGACCAGGGGCGGAGTGGCTACACCTTC CASSPDQGRSGYTF
TRBJ2-7 TRBD2 - TRBV6-1 TGTGCCAGCAGTGGAAGCCCCGGACTAGCGGGAGACAGGTACGAGCAGTACTTC CASSGSPGLAGDRYEQYF
TRBJ2-7 - - TRBV30 TGTGCCTGGAGCCCAACGGAGGGTGAGCAGTACTTC CAWSPTEGEQYF
TRBJ2-7 TRBD1 - TRBV18 TGTGCCAGCTCCGGGGGACAGGGGATCTACGAGCAGTACTTC CASSGGQGIYEQYF
TRBJ2-7 TRBD1 - TRBV27 TGTGCCAGCAGTCCCCAGACAGGGATTTACTACGAGCAGTACTTC CASSPQTGIYYEQYF
TRBJ2-5 - - TRBV6-5 TGTGCCAGCAGTTACAGGCTAGCCGAGACCCAGTACTTC CASSYRLAETQYF
TRBJ2-3 TRBD2 - TRBV28 TGTGCCAGCAGTTTCCCAGCGGGGGGCACAGATACGCAGTATTTT CASSFPAGGTDTQYF
TRBJ2-3 - - TRBV20-1 TGCAGTGCTAAAGCAAGAGATACGCAGTATTTT CSAKARDTQYF
TRBJ2-1 TRBD1 - TRBV4-3 TGCGCCAGCAGCCAAGTCCCCACAGGGGGCAGCTACAATGAGCAGTTCTTC CASSQVPTGGSYNEQFF
TRBJ2-6 - - TRBV7-2 TGTGCCAGAGGACTTACCTCTGGGGCCAACGTCCTGACTTTC CARGLTSGANVLTF
TRBJ2-3 TRBD2 - TRBV28 TGTGCCAGCAGTCCTCCGACTAGCGGGGGGGATACGCAGTATTTT CASSPPTSGGDTQYF
TRBJ1-5 TRBD1 - TRBV7-2 TGTGCCAGCAGCTTACATAGGACAGGGACGCGTAGCAATCAGCCCCAGCATTTT CASSLHRTGTRSNQPQHF